In its sample, the clone carrying this T cell receptor (beta chain) was seen many times. Its antigen is as yet unknown. Uncontrolled infections, pregnancy, lactation or other autoimmune diseases led to patient exclusion. The entry originates in a study of Graves' ophthalmopathy and Graves' hyperthyroidism. Turning to the study itself: By definition, stable hyperthyroidism involved no ophthalmopathy within 18 months of follow-up. Study results and limitations: As the model predicted ophthalmopathy progression, it achieved a sensitivity of nearly 71% and a specificity of around 76%.

Germline assignment: CDR1 SGHTA and CDR2 FQGNSA. The germline V and J ends were trimmed by 5 bases and 2 bases, with 13 bases remaining between them. The CDR3 runs to 14 residues. Amplified material comprised TCR beta CDR3 regions derived from RNA transcripts. HTBI primers were used in a first-round RT-PCR, which preceded a second-round multiplex PCR. TCRdb passed the multiplex PCR reads through MiXCR, listing each CDR3 protein once. The table has over a million distinct CDR3 sequences, 35% to 40% seen once. The genes are TRBV7-2 and TRBJ2-7, with D possibly matching TRBD2 (6 bases). The TCR originated in an adult man with Graves' hyperthyroidism. The material sequenced was peripheral blood or thyroid tissue (not recorded which). CDR3 sequence (DNA): TGTGCCAGCAGCGCTCCGGGACTTCCCTACGAGCAGTACTTC. This translates into CASSAPGLPYEQYF.